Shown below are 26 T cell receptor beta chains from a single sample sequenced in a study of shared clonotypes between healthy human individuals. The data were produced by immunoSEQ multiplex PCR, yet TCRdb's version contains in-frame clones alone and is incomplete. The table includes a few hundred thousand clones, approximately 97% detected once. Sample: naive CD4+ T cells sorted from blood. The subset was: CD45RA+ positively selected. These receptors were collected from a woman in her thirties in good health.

CDR3 sequence: CASSLLRVSSYEQYF. For the CDR3, the DNA is TGTGCCAGCAGCTTACTCAGGGTGAGCTCCTACGAGCAGTACTTC. V usage is TRBV7-8 and J usage is TRBJ2-7; D possibly corresponds to TRBD1 (5 bases). The CDR3 is 15 amino acids. Germline assignment: CDR1 SGHVS and CDR2 FQNEAQ. V lost 2 bases to trimming and J lost 0 bases, with 11 bases between them.

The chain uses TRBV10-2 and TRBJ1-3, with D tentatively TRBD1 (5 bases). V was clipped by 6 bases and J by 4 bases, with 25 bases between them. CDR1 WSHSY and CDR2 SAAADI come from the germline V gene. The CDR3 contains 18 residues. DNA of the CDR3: TGCGCCAGCAGGGCCAGTGGACAAACCGAAACACCGGGAAACACCATATATTTT. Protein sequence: CASRASGQTETPGNTIYF.

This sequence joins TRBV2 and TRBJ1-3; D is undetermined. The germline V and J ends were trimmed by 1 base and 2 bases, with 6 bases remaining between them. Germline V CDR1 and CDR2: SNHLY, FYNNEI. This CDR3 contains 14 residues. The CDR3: CASSEGHTGNTIYF. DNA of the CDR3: TGTGCCAGCAGTGAAGGACATACTGGAAACACCATATATTTT.

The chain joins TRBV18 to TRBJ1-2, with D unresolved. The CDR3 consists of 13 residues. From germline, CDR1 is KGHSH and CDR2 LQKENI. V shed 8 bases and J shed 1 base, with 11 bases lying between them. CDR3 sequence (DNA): TGTGCCAGCACCTTCCCAGATAACTATGGCTACACCTTC. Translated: CASTFPDNYGYTF.

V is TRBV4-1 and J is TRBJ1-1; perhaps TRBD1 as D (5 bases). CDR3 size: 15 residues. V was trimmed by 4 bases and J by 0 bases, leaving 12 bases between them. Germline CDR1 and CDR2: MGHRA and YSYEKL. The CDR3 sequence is CASSRTQDLNTEAFF. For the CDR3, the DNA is TGCGCCAGCAGCCGTACACAGGACCTGAACACTGAAGCTTTCTTT.

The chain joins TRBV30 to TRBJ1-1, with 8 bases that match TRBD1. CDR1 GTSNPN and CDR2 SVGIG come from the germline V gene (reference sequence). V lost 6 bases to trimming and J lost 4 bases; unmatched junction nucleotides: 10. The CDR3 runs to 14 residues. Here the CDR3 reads CACQTQGARTEAFF. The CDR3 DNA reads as TGTGCCTGCCAAACCCAGGGGGCGCGCACTGAAGCTTTCTTT.

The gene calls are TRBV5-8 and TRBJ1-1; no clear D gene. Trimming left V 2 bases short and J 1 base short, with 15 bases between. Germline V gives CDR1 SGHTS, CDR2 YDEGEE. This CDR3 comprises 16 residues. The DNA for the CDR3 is TGTGCCAGCAGCTTTCGGGGTGCACAGACGAACACTGAAGCTTTCTTT. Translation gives CASSFRGAQTNTEAFF. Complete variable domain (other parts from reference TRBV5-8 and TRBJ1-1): EAGVTQSPTHLIKTRGQQATLRCSPISGHTSVYWYQQALGLGLQFLLWYDEGEERNRGNFPPRFSGRQFPNYSSELNVNALELEDSALYLCASSFRGAQTNTEAFFGQGTRLTVV.

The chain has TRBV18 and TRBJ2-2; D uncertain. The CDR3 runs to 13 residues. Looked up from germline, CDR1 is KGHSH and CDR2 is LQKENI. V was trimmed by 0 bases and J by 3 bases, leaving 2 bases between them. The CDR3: CASSPPDTGELFF. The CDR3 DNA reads TGTGCCAGCTCACCACCGGACACCGGGGAGCTGTTTTTT. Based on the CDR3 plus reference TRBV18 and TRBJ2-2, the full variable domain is NAGVMQNPRHLVRRRGQEARLRCSPMKGHSHVYWYRQLPEEGLKFMVYLQKENIIDESGMPKERFSAEFPKEGPSILRIQQVVRGDSAAYFCASSPPDTGELFFGEGSRLTVL.

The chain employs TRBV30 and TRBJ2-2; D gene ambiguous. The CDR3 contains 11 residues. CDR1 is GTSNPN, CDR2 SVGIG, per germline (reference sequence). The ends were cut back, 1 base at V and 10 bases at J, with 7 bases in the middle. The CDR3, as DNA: TGTGCCTGGAGTGGGGCCGAGGAGCTGTTTTTT. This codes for CAWSGAEELFF.

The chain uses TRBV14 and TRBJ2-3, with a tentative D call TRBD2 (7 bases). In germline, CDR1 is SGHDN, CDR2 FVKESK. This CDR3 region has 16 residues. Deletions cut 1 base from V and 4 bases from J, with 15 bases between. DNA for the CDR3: TGTGCCAGCAGCCAAGTAGGGGGAGGGTCAGCAGATACGCAGTATTTT. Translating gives CASSQVGGGSADTQYF. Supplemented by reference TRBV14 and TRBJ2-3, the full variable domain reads EAGVTQFPSHSVIEKGQTVTLRCDPISGHDNLYWYRRVMGKEIKFLLHFVKESKQDESGMPNNRFLAERTGGTYSTLKVQPAELEDSGVYFCASSQVGGGSADTQYFGPGTRLTVL.

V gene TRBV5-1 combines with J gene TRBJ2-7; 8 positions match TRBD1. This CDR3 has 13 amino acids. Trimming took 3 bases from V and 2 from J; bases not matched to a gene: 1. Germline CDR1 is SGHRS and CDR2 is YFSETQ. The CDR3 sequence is CASSWGQAYEQYF. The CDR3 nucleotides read TGCGCCAGCAGCTGGGGACAGGCCTACGAGCAGTACTTC.

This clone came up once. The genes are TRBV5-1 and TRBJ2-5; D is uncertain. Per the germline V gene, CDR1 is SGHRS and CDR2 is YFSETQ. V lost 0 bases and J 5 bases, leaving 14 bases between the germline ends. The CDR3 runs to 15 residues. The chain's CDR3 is CASSLDIWVWETQYF. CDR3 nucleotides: TGCGCCAGCAGCTTGGATATTTGGGTGTGGGAGACCCAGTACTTC.

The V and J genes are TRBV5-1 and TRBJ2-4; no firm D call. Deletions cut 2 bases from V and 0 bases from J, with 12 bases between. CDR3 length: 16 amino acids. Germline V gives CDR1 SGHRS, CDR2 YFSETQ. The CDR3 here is CASSFNNELAKNIQYF. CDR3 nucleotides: TGCGCCAGCAGCTTCAACAACGAACTAGCCAAAAACATTCAGTACTTC.

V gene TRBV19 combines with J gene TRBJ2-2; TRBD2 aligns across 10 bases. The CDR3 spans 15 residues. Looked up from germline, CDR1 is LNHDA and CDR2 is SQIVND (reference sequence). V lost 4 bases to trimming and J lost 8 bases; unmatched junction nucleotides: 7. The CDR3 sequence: CASSRTSGGAGELFF. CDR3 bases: TGTGCCAGTAGTAGGACTAGCGGCGGGGCGGGGGAGCTGTTTTTT.

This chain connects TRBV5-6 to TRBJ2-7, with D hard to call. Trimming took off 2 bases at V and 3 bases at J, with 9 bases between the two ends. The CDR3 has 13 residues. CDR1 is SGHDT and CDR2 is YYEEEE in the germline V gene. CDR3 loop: CASSFRKNYEQYF. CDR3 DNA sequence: TGTGCCAGCAGCTTCAGGAAGAACTACGAGCAGTACTTC.

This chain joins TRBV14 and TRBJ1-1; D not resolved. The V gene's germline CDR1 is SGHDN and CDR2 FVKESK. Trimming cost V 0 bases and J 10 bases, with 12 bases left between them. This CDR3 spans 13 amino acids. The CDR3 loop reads CASSQDMPWRAFF. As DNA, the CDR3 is TGTGCCAGCAGCCAAGATATGCCCTGGCGAGCTTTCTTT.

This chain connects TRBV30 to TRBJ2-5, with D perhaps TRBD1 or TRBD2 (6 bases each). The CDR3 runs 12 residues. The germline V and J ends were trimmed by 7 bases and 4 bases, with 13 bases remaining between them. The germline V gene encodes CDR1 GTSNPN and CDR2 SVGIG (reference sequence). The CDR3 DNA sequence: TGTGCCTTCGGGGGCTATCTAGAGACCCAGTACTTC. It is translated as CAFGGYLETQYF.

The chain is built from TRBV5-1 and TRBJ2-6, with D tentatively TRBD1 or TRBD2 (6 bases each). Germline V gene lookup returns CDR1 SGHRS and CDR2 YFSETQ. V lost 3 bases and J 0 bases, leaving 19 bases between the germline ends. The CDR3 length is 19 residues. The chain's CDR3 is CASSSAGTSGDSGANVLTF. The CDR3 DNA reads TGCGCCAGCAGCTCCGCGGGGACATCCGGGGACTCTGGGGCCAACGTCCTGACTTTC.

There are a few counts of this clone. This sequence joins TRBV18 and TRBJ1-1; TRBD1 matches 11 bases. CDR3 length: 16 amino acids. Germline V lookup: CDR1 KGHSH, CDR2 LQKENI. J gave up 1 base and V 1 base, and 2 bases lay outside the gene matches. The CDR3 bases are TGTGCCAGCTCACCACAGGACAGGGGGCGGAACACTGAAGCTTTCTTT. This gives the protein CASSPQDRGRNTEAFF.

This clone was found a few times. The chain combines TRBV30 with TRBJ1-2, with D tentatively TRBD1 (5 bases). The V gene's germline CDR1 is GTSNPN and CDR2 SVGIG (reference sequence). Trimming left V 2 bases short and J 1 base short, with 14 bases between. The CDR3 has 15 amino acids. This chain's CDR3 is CAWSKGSEINYGYTF. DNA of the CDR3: TGTGCCTGGAGTAAGGGGTCCGAAATTAACTATGGCTACACCTTC.

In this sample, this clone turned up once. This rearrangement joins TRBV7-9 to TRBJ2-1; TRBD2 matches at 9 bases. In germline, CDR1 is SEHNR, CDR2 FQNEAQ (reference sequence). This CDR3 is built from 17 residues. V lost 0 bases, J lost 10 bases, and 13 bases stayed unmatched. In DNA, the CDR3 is TGTGCCAGCAGCTTAGCCGGCGGGAGGGCTCTTCGAGAAGAGCAGTTCTTC. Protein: CASSLAGGRALREEQFF.

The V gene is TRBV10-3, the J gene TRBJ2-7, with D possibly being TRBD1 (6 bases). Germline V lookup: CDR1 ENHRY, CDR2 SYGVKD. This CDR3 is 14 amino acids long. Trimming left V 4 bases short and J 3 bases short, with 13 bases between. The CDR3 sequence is CAISAAGVLYEQYF. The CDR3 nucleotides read TGTGCCATCAGTGCGGCAGGGGTCCTCTACGAGCAGTACTTC.

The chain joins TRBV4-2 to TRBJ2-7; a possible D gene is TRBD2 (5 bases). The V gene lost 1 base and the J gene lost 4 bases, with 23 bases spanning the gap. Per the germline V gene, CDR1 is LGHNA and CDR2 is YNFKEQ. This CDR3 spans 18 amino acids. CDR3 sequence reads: CASSQAPGLRDGFYEQYF. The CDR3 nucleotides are TGTGCCAGCAGCCAAGCTCCCGGATTACGGGATGGTTTTTACGAGCAGTACTTC.

This CDR3 is CASRARQESSYEQYF. CDR3 in DNA: TGCGCCAGCAGGGCCAGGCAGGAGAGCTCCTACGAGCAGTACTTC. The chain recombines TRBV10-2 with TRBJ2-7; D remains ambiguous. Germline CDR1 and CDR2: WSHSY and SAAADI. V was pared by 6 bases and J by 0 bases, with 15 bases between. The CDR3 loop spans 15 amino acids.

The CDR3 loop is CSVVAGYPYEQYF. CDR3 DNA sequence: TGCAGCGTTGTGGCAGGCTATCCCTACGAGCAGTACTTC. V usage is TRBV29-1 and J usage is TRBJ2-7, with D unresolved. Germline CDR1 and CDR2: SQVTM and ANQGSEA. CDR3 length: 13 amino acids. The V end lost 4 bases, the J end lost 2 bases, and 12 bases lay between the germline ends.

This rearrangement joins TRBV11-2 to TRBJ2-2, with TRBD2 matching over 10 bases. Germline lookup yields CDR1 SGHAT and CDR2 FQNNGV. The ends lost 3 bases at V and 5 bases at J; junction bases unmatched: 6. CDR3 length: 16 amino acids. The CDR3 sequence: CASSFSGRPGTGELFF. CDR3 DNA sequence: TGTGCCAGCAGCTTTAGCGGGAGGCCCGGGACCGGGGAGCTGTTTTTT. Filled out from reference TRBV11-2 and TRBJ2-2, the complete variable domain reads EAGVAQSPRYKIIEKRQSVAFWCNPISGHATLYWYQQILGQGPKLLIQFQNNGVVDDSQLPKDRFSAERLKGVDSTLKIQPAKLEDSAVYLCASSFSGRPGTGELFFGEGSRLTVL.